Only a few counts were recorded for the clone carrying this T cell receptor beta chain. The sample belongs to a study of beta chain features in type 1 diabetes. Study-level background: Healthy donors resembled patients in age, gender and cell yields.

Of the isolated RNA, all was reverse transcribed, and so the sequenced material was expressed TCRB transcripts. The protocol was immunoSEQ multiplex PCR, while the TCRdb copy is restricted to in-frame clones and leaves out a portion. The sample includes hundreds of thousands of clones, roughly 12% of them seen just once. Unmatched junction bases numbered 6, after V lost 5 bases and J lost 7 bases. The CDR3 covers 13 residues. Germline loops: CDR1 GTSNPN, CDR2 SVGIG (reference sequence). The sequenced sample consisted of naive CD4+ T cells from blood. The chain employs TRBV30 and TRBJ2-1; the match to TRBD1 covers 9 bases. This receptor was taken from a man aged 18 to 29 in good health. The CDR3 spells CAWDRGTENEQFF. Here the CDR3 DNA reads TGTGCCTGGGACAGGGGGACTGAAAATGAGCAGTTCTTC. Drawing the rest from reference TRBV30 and TRBJ2-1, the complete variable domain is SQTIHQWPATLVQPVGSPLSLECTVEGTSNPNLYWYRQAAGRGLQLLFYSVGIGQISSEVPQNLSASRPQDRQFILSSKKLLLSDSGFYLCAWDRGTENEQFFGPGTRLTVL.